The subject of this entry is one TCR beta chain. Per the germline V gene, CDR1 is WSHSY and CDR2 is SAAADI. V lost 3 bases and J 3 bases, leaving 18 bases between the germline ends. CDR3 length: 17 amino acids. This sample was included in a study of blood T cell repertoires in COVID-19. Produced via immunoSEQ multiplex PCR; TCRdb's table is partial and in-frame only. The table records 150,000 to 200,000 clones, around 85% of them present only once. V usage is TRBV10-2 and J usage is TRBJ1-5; no definite D call. Sequencing was performed on peripheral blood. The clonotype comes from a man in his 70s with active or convalescent COVID-19. CDR3 sequence: CASSDFRYSGSNQPQHF. The DNA for the CDR3 is TGCGCCAGCAGTGACTTCCGGTATTCAGGATCCAATCAGCCCCAGCATTTT.